A selection of T cell receptor beta chains follows, all from one sample in a study of cytomegalovirus exposure and HLA in healthy donors. Sequencing used immunoSEQ multiplex PCR; TCRdb keeps in-frame clones, though not all of them. The profile shows approximately 300,000 clones, 80% of them singletons. Sequenced input: PBMCs. The receptors derive from a girl between 2 and 10 years old in good health and CMV-seronegative. Both conserved end residues are part of each CDR3. Each record gives: D gene, clone size, V gene, J gene, CDR3 DNA, CDR3 protein. A D gene is named only where the DNA matches it firmly. Clone size is shown for a subset of rows, as once, few, many or a class of expanded clone.

>NA|NA|TRBV4-2|TRBJ2-7
TGTGCCAGCAGCCACCCTACGACAGTTTCCCGCTACGAGCAGTACTTC
CASSHPTTVSRYEQYF
>NA|NA|TRBV30|TRBJ1-1
TGTGCCTGGAGGCGCAATTCGAACACTGAAGCTTTCTTT
CAWRRNSNTEAFF
>TRBD2|NA|TRBV29-1|TRBJ2-7
TGCAGCACGGGACTAGCGGGAGAGGGGGCCGAGCAGTACTTC
CSTGLAGEGAEQYF
>NA|NA|TRBV7-3|TRBJ1-2
TGTGCCAGCAGCCTCAACTACGGATATGGCTACACCTTC
CASSLNYGYGYTF
>NA|NA|TRBV19|TRBJ2-5
TGTGCCAGTAGTCCCTCCACAGGGTTCCCTCAAGAGACCCAGTACTTC
CASSPSTGFPQETQYF
>NA|NA|TRBV28|TRBJ2-7
TGTGCCAGCAGTCAGCAGACTTTCTACCAGTACTTC
CASSQQTFYQYF
>NA|NA|TRBV20-1|TRBJ2-7
TGCAGTGCTAATATGCGGTACGAGCAGTACTTC
CSANMRYEQYF
>TRBD2|NA|TRBV28|TRBJ2-7
TGTGCCAGCAGCCCCGGACTAGAGTTATACGAGCAGTACTTC
CASSPGLELYEQYF
>TRBD1|NA|TRBV11-2|TRBJ2-3
TGTGCCAGCAGCCCGTGGGGACAGGAGGTAACAGATACGCAGTATTTT
CASSPWGQEVTDTQYF
>NA|NA|TRBV19|TRBJ1-3
TGTGCCAGTAGTATCGTCCAGGCCAACTCTGGAAACACCATATATTTT
CASSIVQANSGNTIYF
>TRBD1|NA|TRBV7-6|TRBJ2-6
TGTGCCAGCAGCCAGGGACAGGGGGCTATTAGGGGGGCCAACGTCCTGACTTTC
CASSQGQGAIRGANVLTF
>NA|NA|TRBV10-1|TRBJ1-2
TGCGCCAGCAGTGAAATCCAGGGTAGAATTAGAAAAAGCTATGGCTACACCTTC
CASSEIQGRIRKSYGYTF
>NA|NA|TRBV28|TRBJ1-1
TGTGCCAGCGGCTCGGGAGGGGGAGGCACTGAAGCTTTCTTT
CASGSGGGGTEAFF
>NA|NA|TRBV5-1|TRBJ1-2
TGCGCCAGCAGCTTGACGGACTTAGTGGGCTACACCTTC
CASSLTDLVGYTF
>TRBD1|NA|TRBV10-2|TRBJ2-7
TGCGCCAGCAGCGGGGACAGGGACGAGCAGTACTTC
CASSGDRDEQYF
>TRBD1|NA|TRBV5-4|TRBJ1-1
TGTGCCAGCAGCTTCGACAGGGGGAACACTGAAGCTTTCTTT
CASSFDRGNTEAFF
>TRBD1|NA|TRBV6-5|TRBJ2-7
TGTGCCAGCAGTTACGGGGGGACAGGGGGAAACTACGAGCAGTACTTC
CASSYGGTGGNYEQYF
>NA|NA|TRBV27|TRBJ1-2
TGTGCCAGCAGTTTATCGGGCCGTGGAGGGAAGGGCTACACCTTC
CASSLSGRGGKGYTF
>NA|once|TRBV28|TRBJ1-3
TGTGCCAGCAGTGTTGGCAGAGAGGGCAGAAACACCATATATTTT
CASSVGREGRNTIYF
>NA|NA|TRBV12-5|TRBJ2-5
TGTGCTAGTGGCGAGGGACTGCTCCCGACGACCCAGTACTTC
CASGEGLLPTTQYF
>TRBD1|NA|TRBV2|TRBJ1-3
TGTGCCAGCAGCCAGGGGGAATCCTTTACTGGAAACACCATATATTTT
CASSQGESFTGNTIYF
>TRBD1|once|TRBV6-5|TRBJ2-1
TGTGCCAGCAGCCCGACAGGGGGCGGGAATGAGCAGTTCTTC
CASSPTGGGNEQFF
>TRBD2|NA|TRBV5-1|TRBJ2-7
TGCGCCAGCAGCTTGGCCTTTGAAGCTAGCGGGAGGGCCCGCGAGCAGTACTTC
CASSLAFEASGRAREQYF
>NA|once|TRBV7-9|TRBJ2-3
TGTGCCAGCAGCTTTTTAGTATCCAGCACAGATACGCAGTATTTT
CASSFLVSSTDTQYF
>TRBD1|NA|TRBV2|TRBJ1-2
TGTGCCAGCCGAGGACAGGGGGCGAAGAATGGCTACACCTTC
CASRGQGAKNGYTF
>TRBD1|NA|TRBV10-3|TRBJ1-1
TGTGCCATCAGTGAGTCGGGACAGGGGGCGCTTGGGAACACTGAAGCTTTCTTT
CAISESGQGALGNTEAFF
>TRBD1|NA|TRBV19|TRBJ2-7
TGTGCCAGTAGTAAGCGGGGGACAGGGGGCTCGTACGAGCAGTACTTC
CASSKRGTGGSYEQYF
>TRBD2|NA|TRBV9|TRBJ2-1
TGTGCCGGGGCGGAGGGACTAGCCGCCGGTCACAATGAGCAGTTCTTC
CAGAEGLAAGHNEQFF
>NA|NA|TRBV11-2|TRBJ2-4
TGTGCCAGCAGCTTTCGGCAGGGAAGGTCTATGGCCAAAAACATTCAGTACTTC
CASSFRQGRSMAKNIQYF
>NA|NA|TRBV14|TRBJ2-1
TGTGCCAGCAGCCAAAAAAGGCTGACTAGGGACAATGAGCAGTTCTTC
CASSQKRLTRDNEQFF
>NA|NA|TRBV9|TRBJ2-7
TGTGCCAGCAGCGTAGGTGGCCTTATCATGGACGAGCAGTACTTC
CASSVGGLIMDEQYF
>TRBD1|NA|TRBV11-2|TRBJ2-4
TGTGCCAGCAGCCCTAGGCCGGGACAGGGGGGGAACATTCAGTACTTC
CASSPRPGQGGNIQYF
>NA|NA|TRBV19|TRBJ1-5
TGTGCCAGTACCCCGAGAGGATACCAGAATCAGCCCCAGCATTTT
CASTPRGYQNQPQHF
>TRBD1|NA|TRBV6-5|TRBJ1-6
TGTGCCAGCAGAGGAGACAGGGGTAATTCACCCCTCCACTTT
CASRGDRGNSPLHF
>NA|NA|TRBV5-6|TRBJ1-2
TGTGCCAGCAGCGACCCTGGGGGGAACGGAGGCTACACCTTC
CASSDPGGNGGYTF
>TRBD2|NA|TRBV18|TRBJ2-7
TGTGCCAGCCGTCCTGGACTAGCGGGAGGGCCCCACGAGCAGTACTTC
CASRPGLAGGPHEQYF
>TRBD1|NA|TRBV18|TRBJ2-2
TGTGCCAGCTCACCACCCGACAGGGAGTCGTTCGGGGAGCTGTTTTTT
CASSPPDRESFGELFF
>TRBD1|few|TRBV6-5|TRBJ2-1
TGTGCCAGCAGCGATCCGGGACAGGGATACAATGAGCAGTTCTTC
CASSDPGQGYNEQFF
>NA|NA|TRBV30|TRBJ1-4
TGTGCCTGCCGGAGAGAGGAAGCTAATGAAAAACTGTTTTTT
CACRREEANEKLFF
>NA|NA|TRBV5-4|TRBJ2-7
TGTGCCAGCAGCTTGGCAGGGGTTGAGGGCGAGCAGTACTTC
CASSLAGVEGEQYF